This entry features one T cell receptor beta chain sequence. The data were obtained in a study of blood T cell repertoires in COVID-19. Study information: Donors in the United States, Italy and Spain gave samples during acute or convalescent COVID-19. Sources were T cells, B-cell-depleted T cells, or PBMCs; the material itself was cDNA or gDNA.

How the authors handled the data: Reference gene primer amplification yielded estimated nucleated cell counts. Libraries were prepared by immunoSEQ multiplex PCR; TCRdb keeps only in-frame clonotypes and omits some of them. D and trimming come from the DNA, and the V and J calls and clone size come from that table. The sample records roughly 32,000 clones, around 90% being singletons. Germline V gives CDR1 SGDLS, CDR2 YYNGEE. The CDR3 loop spans 15 amino acids. V lost 3 bases, J lost 7 bases, and 7 bases stayed unmatched. The sequenced sample was peripheral blood. The chain employs TRBV9 and TRBJ1-6; TRBD1 aligns across 7 bases. The receptor was isolated from a man between 60 and 75 years old with active COVID-19. CDR3 in amino acids: CASSGTGTENSPLHF. The CDR3 DNA follows: TGTGCCAGCAGCGGGACCGGGACAGAGAATTCACCCCTCCACTTT.